This note documents a single T cell receptor (beta chain) sequence. The data belong to a study of blood T cell repertoires in COVID-19. Germline-derived CDR1 and CDR2 are SNHLY and FYNNEI. This CDR3 region has 13 residues. V was pared by 6 bases and J by 4 bases, with 12 bases between. As processed by the authors: Cell counts per sample came from amplifying reference gene primers. Profiled with immunoSEQ multiplex PCR; TCRdb holds only in-frame clones, not every one. V and J calls and clone size come straight from that table; D and trimming were deduced from the DNA. The table includes about 200,000 clones, over 80% detected once.

The gene calls are TRBV2 and TRBJ2-5; possibly TRBD1 for D (7 bases). Specimen: peripheral blood. The TCR was taken from a woman between 55 and 75 years old with COVID-19, enrolled during active disease. The CDR3 loop reads CASRRDSGETQYF. The CDR3 nucleotides read TGTGCCAGCAGGCGGGACAGTGGAGAGACCCAGTACTTC. Complete variable domain (other parts from reference TRBV2 and TRBJ2-5): EPEVTQTPSHQVTQMGQEVILRCVPISNHLYFYWYRQILGQKVEFLVSFYNNEISEKSEIFDDQFSVERPDGSNFTLKIRSTKLEDSAMYFCASRRDSGETQYFGPGTRLLVL.